These 26 T cell receptor beta chains share one sample of origin, sequenced in a study of shared clonotypes between healthy human individuals (TCRdb year 2020). The library was made by the immunoSEQ multiplex PCR assay. TCRdb took over this immuneACCESS table, retaining in-frame rearrangements with V and J assigned. Such tables are incomplete; in checked studies, under half of the missing clones stem from an unresolved V gene, and the remainder is unexplained. The sample table lists nearly 2 million clones, approximately 95% of them with a count of one. Around 1% of the sample is in the top ten clones. CD8 naive samples consisted of CD45RO-negative cells that were positively selected for CCR7, yielding a CD45RA+CCR7+ population without TemRA cells. The specimen was naive CD8+ T cells sorted from blood. The sample's cell subset or site label is to be understood as: CD45RA+CCR7+. These receptors were taken from a young man in good health.

The chain is built from TRBV6-1 and TRBJ2-7; D unresolved. The germline V gene has CDR1 MNHNS and CDR2 SASEGT. This CDR3 spans 10 amino acids. V lost 5 bases and J lost 6, with 5 bases in between. DNA of the CDR3: TGTGCCAGCAGTTTCGGCGAGCAGTACTTC. Residues: CASSFGEQYF.

V is TRBV4-1 and J is TRBJ2-7, with D perhaps being TRBD1 or TRBD2 (5 bases each). CDR3 length equals 12 residues. Germline V gene data show CDR1 as MGHRA and CDR2 as YSYEKL. With 4 bases removed from V and 5 bases from J, the gap between germline ends came to 9 bases. CDR3 in amino acids: CASSPEGNEQYF. The CDR3 coding sequence is TGCGCCAGCAGCCCTGAGGGGAACGAGCAGTACTTC.

In DNA form, the CDR3 reads TGCGCCAGCAGTGAGTCGGGGCTAGCTGAGACCCAGTACTTC. Translated, it gives CASSESGLAETQYF. The chain has TRBV10-1 and TRBJ2-5; D could derive from TRBD1 or TRBD2 (5 bases each). Germline CDR1 and CDR2: WNHNN and SYGVQD (reference sequence). The CDR3 has 14 residues. V shed 0 bases and J shed 5 bases, with 10 bases lying between them.

This chain's CDR3 is CASSVGQGAYEQYF. In DNA form, the CDR3 reads TGCGCCAGCAGTGTGGGACAGGGGGCCTACGAGCAGTACTTC. The rearrangement uses TRBV10-2 and TRBJ2-7, with 11 bases identical to TRBD1. Germline lookup yields CDR1 WSHSY and CDR2 SAAADI. The CDR3 has 14 residues. V trimming: 4 bases; J trimming: 2 bases; junction bases outside the gene matches: 1.

V gene TRBV6-1 combines with J gene TRBJ1-2; 7 bases line up with TRBD1. The V gene end was trimmed by 2 bases and the J gene end by 4 bases; junction bases not matched to a gene: 4. The CDR3 sequence is 14 residues long. CDR1 and CDR2 (germline): MNHNS, SASEGT. CDR3 sequence: CASSERGQSYGYTF. CDR3 coding DNA: TGTGCCAGCAGTGAAAGGGGGCAAAGCTATGGCTACACCTTC.

The genes are TRBV10-3 and TRBJ2-3; D remains ambiguous. Germline lookup yields CDR1 ENHRY and CDR2 SYGVKD. The CDR3 has 13 residues. The V end lost 5 bases, the J end lost 3 bases, and 9 bases lay between the germline ends. The CDR3 sequence is CAISTPQTDTQYF. CDR3 DNA: TGTGCCATCAGTACCCCCCAAACAGATACGCAGTATTTT.

The table lists this clone with a count of one. The gene calls are TRBV28 and TRBJ1-1; a possible D gene is TRBD1 (5 bases). This CDR3 region has 12 residues. Germline-derived CDR1 and CDR2 are MDHEN and SYDVKM. Trimming removed 2 bases at V and 11 bases at J, with 12 bases between. CDR3 nucleotide sequence: TGTGCCAGCAGTTTAGACGGACATGGGGCTTTCTTT. Translation gives CASSLDGHGAFF.

This chain connects TRBV15 to TRBJ1-2, with D tentatively TRBD1 (5 bases). The germline V gene encodes CDR1 LNHNV and CDR2 YYDKDF (reference sequence). The CDR3 loop spans 15 amino acids. The V and J ends lost 3 bases and 1 base respectively, with 12 bases between them. The CDR3 region is CATSSPYRNNYGYTF. DNA of the CDR3: TGTGCCACCAGCAGTCCATACAGGAATAACTATGGCTACACCTTC.

J is TRBJ2-3 and V is TRBV4-3; TRBD2 might be the D (5 bases). V was pared by 0 bases and J by 4 bases, with 14 bases between. Germline V gene data show CDR1 as LGHNA and CDR2 as YSLEER. The CDR3 covers 16 residues. CDR3 bases: TGCGCCAGCAGCCAAGATTTGGGTAGCGTTGCAGATACGCAGTATTTT. Translation gives CASSQDLGSVADTQYF.

The V call is TRBV7-9, the J call TRBJ2-7; D gene unclear. Trimming pared 3 bases from V and 4 bases from J, leaving 13 bases between. The germline CDR1 and CDR2 sequences are SEHNR and FQNEAQ (reference sequence). This CDR3 contains 14 residues. The CDR3 DNA reads as TGTGCCAGCAGCTTGGGCAGCACAAATTACGAGCAGTACTTC. This codes for CASSLGSTNYEQYF.

The V and J genes are TRBV5-1 and TRBJ2-5, with D unresolved. CDR3 size: 15 residues. V dropped 1 base and J dropped 5 bases, with 15 bases sitting between them. Germline V gives CDR1 SGHRS, CDR2 YFSETQ. The CDR3 reads CASSLSPEAGETQYF. Here the CDR3 DNA reads TGCGCCAGCAGCTTGAGCCCGGAAGCTGGTGAGACCCAGTACTTC. The full variable domain, in which reference TRBV5-1 and TRBJ2-5 provide the parts outside the CDR3, is KAGVTQTPRYLIKTRGQQVTLSCSPISGHRSVSWYQQTPGQGLQFLFEYFSETQRNKGNFPGRFSGRQFSNSRSEMNVSTLELGDSALYLCASSLSPEAGETQYFGPGTRLLVL.

A single count supports this clone. This chain connects TRBV6-6 to TRBJ2-3, with D possibly called TRBD1 or TRBD2 (5 bases each). Trimming removed 2 bases from V and 0 bases from J, with 12 bases in between. Germline V gene data show CDR1 as MNHNY and CDR2 as SVGAGI (reference sequence). The CDR3 length is 16 residues. The CDR3: CASSYDTGASTDTQYF. DNA for the CDR3: TGTGCCAGCAGTTACGATACCGGGGCTAGCACAGATACGCAGTATTTT.

The chain has TRBV2 and TRBJ2-4, with a weak D call TRBD1 (5 bases). The CDR3 consists of 17 residues. V lost 3 bases to trimming and J lost 1 base, with 16 bases between them. CDR1 is SNHLY and CDR2 is FYNNEI in the germline V gene. This CDR3 reads CASSDPLREEAKNIQYF. The CDR3 DNA follows: TGTGCCAGCAGTGACCCCCTCAGGGAAGAGGCCAAAAACATTCAGTACTTC.

This clone was picked up one time. The rearrangement uses TRBV2 and TRBJ2-7; D not certain. This CDR3 spans 13 amino acids. Trimming stripped 3 bases from V and 3 bases from J, with 9 bases between. Germline lookup yields CDR1 SNHLY and CDR2 FYNNEI. In nucleotides, the CDR3 is TGTGCCAGCAGTGAGGTAGACCACTACGAGCAGTACTTC. Encoded protein: CASSEVDHYEQYF.

V is TRBV6-5 and J is TRBJ2-7, with D possibly being TRBD1 (5 bases). The V gene's germline CDR1 is MNHEY and CDR2 SVGAGI. Trimming left V 2 bases short and J 4 bases short, with 12 bases between. This CDR3 is 14 amino acids long. Here the CDR3 reads CASSYSQGHYEQYF. The CDR3 region has the DNA TGTGCCAGCAGTTACAGTCAGGGTCATTACGAGCAGTACTTC.

J is TRBJ1-5 and V is TRBV11-3; 10 bases match TRBD1. The CDR3 totals 15 residues. CDR1 is SGHNT and CDR2 is YENEEA in the germline V gene. With 6 bases clipped from V and 7 bases from J, the junction kept 9 bases outside the gene matches. In DNA, the CDR3 is TGTGCCAGCAGGCGACTGGGACAGGGGAACCAGCCCCAGCATTTT. This codes for CASRRLGQGNQPQHF.

This chain uses TRBV7-9 with TRBJ1-4; no clear D. The V gene's germline CDR1 is SEHNR and CDR2 FQNEAQ (reference sequence). CDR3 length: 16 residues. V lost 1 base, J lost 7 bases, and 16 bases lay in between. CDR3 nucleotide sequence: TGTGCCAGCAGCTTAGGAGAACGAAAGGAAAGTGAAAAACTGTTTTTT. It is translated as CASSLGERKESEKLFF.

This sequence joins TRBV27 and TRBJ2-3, with D maybe TRBD2 (5 bases). The CDR3 is made up of 15 amino acids. The germline V gene has CDR1 MNHEY and CDR2 SMNVEV (reference sequence). Trimming removed 5 bases at V and 4 bases at J, with 16 bases between. This CDR3 reads CASSAGVSFADTQYF. CDR3 DNA: TGTGCCAGCAGTGCGGGTGTTTCGTTCGCAGATACGCAGTATTTT.

The rearrangement uses TRBV7-9 and TRBJ2-2; 7 nucleotides align to TRBD1. Trimming at V came to 5 bases and at J to 5 bases, leaving 8 bases not matched to a gene. Looked up from germline, CDR1 is SEHNR and CDR2 is FQNEAQ (reference sequence). The CDR3 totals 15 residues. The CDR3 DNA reads as TGTGCCAGCAGCCATCCCACGGACAGGACCGGGGAGCTGTTTTTT. This translates into CASSHPTDRTGELFF.

This clone came up once. This chain uses TRBV5-4 with TRBJ2-2, with a weak D call TRBD1 (6 bases). This CDR3 is 15 amino acids long. Between the trimmed V and J ends, which lost 6 bases and 2 bases, there was a span of 14 bases. Germline V CDR1 and CDR2: SGHNT, YYREEE (reference sequence). As DNA, the CDR3 is TGTGCCAGCACCCACCCAGGGGCTAACACCGGGGAGCTGTTTTTT. It is translated as CASTHPGANTGELFF.

J is TRBJ2-1 and V is TRBV27; 9 bases fit TRBD2. Germline values: CDR1 MNHEY, CDR2 SMNVEV (reference sequence). This CDR3 is built from 15 residues. Losses at the gene ends were 7 bases for V and 1 base for J; bases not matched to a gene: 5. CDR3 bases: TGTGCCAGCACCGAGCGGGGGGTATCCTACAATGAGCAGTTCTTC. Translated: CASTERGVSYNEQFF.

The chain couples TRBV13 to TRBJ1-1, with 7 bases aligning to TRBD1. The CDR3 is made up of 19 amino acids. Losses at the gene ends were 5 bases for V and 0 bases for J; bases not matched to a gene: 18. The germline CDR1 and CDR2 sequences are PRHDT and FYEKMQ (reference sequence). CDR3 loop: CASSALPLGTDEVNTEAFF. For the CDR3, the DNA is TGTGCCAGCAGCGCGTTACCCCTGGGGACAGATGAGGTGAACACTGAAGCTTTCTTT. The full variable domain, its missing parts supplied by reference TRBV13 and TRBJ1-1, is AAGVIQSPRHLIKEKRETATLKCYPIPRHDTVYWYQQGPGQDPQFLISFYEKMQSDKGSIPDRFSAQQFSDYHSELNMSSLELGDSALYFCASSALPLGTDEVNTEAFFGQGTRLTVV.

Details on this clone: Other DNA sequences in this specimen translate into the identical CDR3. V is TRBV9 and J is TRBJ1-1; 7 nucleotides match TRBD1. Germline lookup yields CDR1 SGDLS and CDR2 YYNGEE. The V and J ends lost 0 bases and 5 bases, in that order; junction bases with no gene match: 4. This CDR3 region has 14 residues. The CDR3, as DNA: TGTGCCAGCAGCGTAGAGGGGGCTGGAACTGAAGCTTTCTTT. This gives the protein CASSVEGAGTEAFF.

The rearrangement uses TRBV7-9 and TRBJ2-7; no clear D gene. Germline assignment: CDR1 SEHNR and CDR2 FQNEAQ (reference sequence). The CDR3 length is 13 residues. The germline V and J ends were trimmed by 5 bases and 1 base, with 9 bases remaining between them. The CDR3 DNA is TGTGCCAGCAGCCCAGATCATTCCTACGAGCAGTACTTC. This translates into CASSPDHSYEQYF.

This chain uses TRBV5-1 with TRBJ2-7, with D unresolved. Germline-derived CDR1 and CDR2 are SGHRS and YFSETQ. V was shortened by 1 base and J by 9 bases, with 11 bases between the two germline ends. This CDR3 spans 12 amino acids. CDR3 sequence: CASSLPTLGQYF. CDR3 DNA: TGCGCCAGCAGCTTGCCGACACTCGGGCAGTACTTC. Drawing the rest from reference TRBV5-1 and TRBJ2-7, the complete variable domain is KAGVTQTPRYLIKTRGQQVTLSCSPISGHRSVSWYQQTPGQGLQFLFEYFSETQRNKGNFPGRFSGRQFSNSRSEMNVSTLELGDSALYLCASSLPTLGQYFGPGTRLTVT.

The chain is built from TRBV30 and TRBJ2-7; 8 bases agree with TRBD1. V lost 3 bases and J lost 4; bases outside the gene matches: 5. The CDR3 extends over 13 amino acids. In germline, CDR1 is GTSNPN, CDR2 SVGIG (reference sequence). CDR3 DNA: TGTGCCTGGAGCCTGACAGGGGTATACGAGCAGTACTTC. As protein: CAWSLTGVYEQYF.